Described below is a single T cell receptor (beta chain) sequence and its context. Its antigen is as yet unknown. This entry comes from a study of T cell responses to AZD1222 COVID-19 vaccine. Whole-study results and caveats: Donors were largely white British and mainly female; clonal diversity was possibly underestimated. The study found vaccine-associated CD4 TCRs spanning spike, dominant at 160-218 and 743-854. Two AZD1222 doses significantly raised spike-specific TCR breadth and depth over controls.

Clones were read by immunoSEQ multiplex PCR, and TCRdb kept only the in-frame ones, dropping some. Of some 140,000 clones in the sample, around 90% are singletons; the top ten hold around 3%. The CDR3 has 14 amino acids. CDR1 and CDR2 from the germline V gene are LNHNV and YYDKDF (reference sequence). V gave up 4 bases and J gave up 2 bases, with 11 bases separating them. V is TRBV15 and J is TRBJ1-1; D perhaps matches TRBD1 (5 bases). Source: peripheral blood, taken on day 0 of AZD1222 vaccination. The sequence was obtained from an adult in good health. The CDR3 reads CATSINRFNTEAFF. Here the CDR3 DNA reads TGTGCCACCAGCATTAACAGGTTCAACACTGAAGCTTTCTTT.